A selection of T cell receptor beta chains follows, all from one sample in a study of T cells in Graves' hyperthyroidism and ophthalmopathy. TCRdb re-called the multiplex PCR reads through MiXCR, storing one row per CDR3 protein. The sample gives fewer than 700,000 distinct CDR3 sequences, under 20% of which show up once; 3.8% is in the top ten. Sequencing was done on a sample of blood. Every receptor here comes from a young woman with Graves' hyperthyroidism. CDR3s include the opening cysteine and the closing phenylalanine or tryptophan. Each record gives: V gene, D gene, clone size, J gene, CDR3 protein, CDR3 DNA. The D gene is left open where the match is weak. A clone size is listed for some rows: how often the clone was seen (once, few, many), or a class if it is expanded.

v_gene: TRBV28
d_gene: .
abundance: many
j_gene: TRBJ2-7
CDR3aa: CASSPRVAYEQYF
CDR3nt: TGTGCCAGCAGTCCCCGCGTTGCCTACGAGCAGTACTTC

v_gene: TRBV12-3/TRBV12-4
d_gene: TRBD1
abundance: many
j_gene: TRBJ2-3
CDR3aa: CASSSGTASTDTQYF
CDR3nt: TGTGCCAGCAGTTCTGGGACAGCAAGCACAGATACGCAGTATTTT

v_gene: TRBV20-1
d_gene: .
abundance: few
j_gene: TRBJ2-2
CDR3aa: CSASWGDSRGTGELFF
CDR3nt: TGCAGTGCTAGTTGGGGGGACAGTCGAGGGACCGGGGAGCTGTTTTTT

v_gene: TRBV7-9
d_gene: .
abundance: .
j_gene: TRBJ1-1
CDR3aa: CASSGSDREAFF
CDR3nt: TGTGCCAGCAGCGGTTCGGACAGAGAAGCTTTCTTT

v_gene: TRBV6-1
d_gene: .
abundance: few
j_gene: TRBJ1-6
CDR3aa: CASRAGDGSPLHF
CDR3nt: TGTGCCAGCAGGGCCGGGGACGGTTCACCCCTCCACTTT

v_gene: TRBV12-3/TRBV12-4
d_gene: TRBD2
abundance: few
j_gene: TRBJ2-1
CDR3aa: CASTGTNVIHNEQFF
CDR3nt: TGTGCCAGTACCGGGACTAATGTCATCCACAATGAGCAGTTCTTC

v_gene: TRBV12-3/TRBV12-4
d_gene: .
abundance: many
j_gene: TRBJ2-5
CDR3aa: CASSLYRGLRETQYF
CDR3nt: TGTGCCAGCAGTTTATACCGGGGACTGAGGGAGACCCAGTACTTC

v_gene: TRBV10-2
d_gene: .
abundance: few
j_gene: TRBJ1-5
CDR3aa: CASRDGNNQPQHF
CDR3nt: TGCGCCAGCCGGGACGGAAATAATCAGCCCCAGCATTTT

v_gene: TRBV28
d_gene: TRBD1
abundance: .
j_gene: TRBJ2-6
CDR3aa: CASKTGVSGANVLTF
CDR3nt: TGTGCCAGTAAGACAGGGGTCTCTGGGGCCAACGTCCTGACTTTC

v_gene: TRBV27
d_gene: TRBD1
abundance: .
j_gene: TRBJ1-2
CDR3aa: CASSLSGTGVHIYGYTF
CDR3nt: TGTGCCAGCAGTTTATCGGGCACAGGGGTTCACATATATGGCTACACCTTC

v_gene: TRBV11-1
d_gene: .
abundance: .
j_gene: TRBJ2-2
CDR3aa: CASSYGDPGELFF
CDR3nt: TGTGCCAGCAGCTATGGGGACCCCGGGGAGCTGTTTTTT

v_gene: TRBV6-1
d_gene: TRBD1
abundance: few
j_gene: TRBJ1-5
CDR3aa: CASSEVGQGGDQPQHF
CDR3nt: TGTGCCAGCAGTGAAGTAGGACAGGGGGGGGATCAGCCCCAGCATTTT

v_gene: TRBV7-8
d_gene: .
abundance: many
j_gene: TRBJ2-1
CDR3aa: CASTRKGEQFF
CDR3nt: TGTGCCAGTACTAGGAAGGGGGAGCAGTTCTTC

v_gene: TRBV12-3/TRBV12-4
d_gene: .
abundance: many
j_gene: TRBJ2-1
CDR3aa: CASTLAPANEQFF
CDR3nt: TGTGCCAGCACCCTAGCCCCAGCTAATGAGCAGTTCTTC

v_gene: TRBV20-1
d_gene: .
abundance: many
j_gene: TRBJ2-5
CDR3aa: CSARGPRETQYF
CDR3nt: TGCAGTGCTAGGGGTCCGCGGGAGACCCAGTACTTC

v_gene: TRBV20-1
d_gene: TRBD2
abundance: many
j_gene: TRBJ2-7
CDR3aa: CSAPRLAGVYEQYF
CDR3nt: TGCAGTGCTCCGCGACTAGCGGGAGTCTACGAGCAGTACTTC

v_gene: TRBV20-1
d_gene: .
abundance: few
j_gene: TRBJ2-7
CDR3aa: CSAQGTPNYEQYF
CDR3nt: TGCAGTGCACAAGGGACTCCCAACTACGAGCAGTACTTC

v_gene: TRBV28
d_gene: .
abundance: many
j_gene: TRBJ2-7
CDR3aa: CASTTGPYEQYF
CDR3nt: TGTGCCAGCACTACAGGACCCTACGAGCAGTACTTC

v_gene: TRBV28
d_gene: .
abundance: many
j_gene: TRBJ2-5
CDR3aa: CASSSSFEETQYF
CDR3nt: TGTGCCAGCAGTTCCTCCTTTGAAGAGACCCAGTACTTC

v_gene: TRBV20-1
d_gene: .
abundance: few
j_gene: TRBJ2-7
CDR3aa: CSARDGGSSYGQYF
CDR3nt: TGCAGTGCTAGAGACGGCGGGTCCTCCTACGGGCAGTACTTC

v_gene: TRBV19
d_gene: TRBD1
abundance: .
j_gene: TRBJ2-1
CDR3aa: CASSIKGTGYNEQFF
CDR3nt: TGTGCCAGTAGTATTAAGGGGACAGGTTACAATGAGCAGTTCTTC

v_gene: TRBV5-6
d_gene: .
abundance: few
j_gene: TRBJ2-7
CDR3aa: CASSLGSGLSYEQYF
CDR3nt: TGTGCCAGCAGCTTGGGGTCCGGGTTAAGCTACGAGCAGTACTTC

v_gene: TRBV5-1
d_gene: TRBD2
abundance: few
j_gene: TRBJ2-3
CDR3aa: CASSFPSSGGTDTQYF
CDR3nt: TGTGCCAGCAGCTTTCCCTCTAGCGGAGGGACAGATACGCAGTATTTT

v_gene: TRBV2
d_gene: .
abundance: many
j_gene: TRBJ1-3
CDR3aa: CASSDGRSSGNTIYF
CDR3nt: TGTGCCAGCAGCGATGGACGGAGCTCTGGAAACACCATATATTTT

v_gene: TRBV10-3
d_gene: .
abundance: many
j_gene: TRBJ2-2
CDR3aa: CAIQNRESTGELFF
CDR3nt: TGTGCCATTCAGAACAGGGAGTCCACCGGGGAGCTGTTTTTT

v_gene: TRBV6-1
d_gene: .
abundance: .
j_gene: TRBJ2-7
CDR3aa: CASSRARDLTRQYF
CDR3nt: TGTGCCAGCAGTCGGGCCAGGGACCTTACGCGGCAGTACTTC

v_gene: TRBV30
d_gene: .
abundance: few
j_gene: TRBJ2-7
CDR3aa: CAWSAGGSSYEQYF
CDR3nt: TGTGCCTGGAGTGCAGGGGGGAGCTCCTACGAGCAGTACTTC

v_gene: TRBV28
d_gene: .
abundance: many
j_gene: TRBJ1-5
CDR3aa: CASSSIRESNQPQHF
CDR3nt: TGTGCCAGCAGTTCCATAAGGGAAAGCAATCAGCCCCAGCATTTT

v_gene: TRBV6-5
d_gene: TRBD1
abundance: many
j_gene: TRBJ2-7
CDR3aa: CASSYSNRGRDEQYF
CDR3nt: TGTGCCAGCAGTTACTCGAACAGGGGGCGCGACGAGCAGTACTTC

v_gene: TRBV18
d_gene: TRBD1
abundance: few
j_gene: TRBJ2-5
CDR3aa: CASSPDRAIKETQYF
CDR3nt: TGTGCCAGCTCACCTGACAGGGCGATCAAAGAGACCCAGTACTTC

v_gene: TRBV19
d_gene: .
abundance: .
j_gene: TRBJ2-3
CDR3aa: CASSLSGTETDTQYF
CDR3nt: TGTGCCAGTAGTCTATCCGGGACGGAAACAGATACGCAGTATTTT

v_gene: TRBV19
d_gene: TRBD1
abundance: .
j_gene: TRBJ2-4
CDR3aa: CASTPTGGRDIQYF
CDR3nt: TGTGCCAGTACCCCAACAGGGGGCAGGGACATTCAGTACTTC

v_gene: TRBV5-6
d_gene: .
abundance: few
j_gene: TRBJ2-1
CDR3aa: CASSLLVGSSYNEQFF
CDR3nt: TGTGCCAGCAGCTTGCTTGTCGGAAGCTCCTACAATGAGCAGTTCTTC

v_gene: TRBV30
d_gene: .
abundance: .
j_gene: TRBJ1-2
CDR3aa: CAWSVRQNYGYTF
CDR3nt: TGTGCCTGGAGTGTACGGCAGAACTATGGCTACACCTTC

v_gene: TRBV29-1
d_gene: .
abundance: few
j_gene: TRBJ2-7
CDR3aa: CSAWGGANEQYF
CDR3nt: TGCAGCGCGTGGGGGGGGGCCAACGAGCAGTACTTC

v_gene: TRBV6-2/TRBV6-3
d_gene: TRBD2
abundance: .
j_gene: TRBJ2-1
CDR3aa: CASSPRPLAGVNEQFF
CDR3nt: TGTGCCAGCAGCCCACGCCCTCTAGCGGGAGTGAATGAGCAGTTCTTC

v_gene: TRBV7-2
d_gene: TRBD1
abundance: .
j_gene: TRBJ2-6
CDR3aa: CASSLRGQGAAGANVLTF
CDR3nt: TGTGCCAGCAGCTTAAGGGGACAGGGGGCAGCGGGGGCCAACGTCCTGACTTTC

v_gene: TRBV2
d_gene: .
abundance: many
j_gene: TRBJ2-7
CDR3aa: CASRNLVESPYEQYF
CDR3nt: TGTGCCAGCAGGAATCTCGTGGAGAGCCCCTACGAGCAGTACTTC

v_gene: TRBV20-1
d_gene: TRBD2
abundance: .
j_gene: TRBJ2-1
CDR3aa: CSARGPRELAAYNEQFF
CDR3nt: TGCAGTGCTAGAGGGCCCCGGGAACTAGCGGCCTACAATGAGCAGTTCTTC

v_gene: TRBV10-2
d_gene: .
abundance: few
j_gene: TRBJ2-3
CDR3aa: CATLDLGTYTDTQYF
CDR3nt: TGCGCCACCCTCGACCTCGGGACTTACACAGATACGCAGTATTTT

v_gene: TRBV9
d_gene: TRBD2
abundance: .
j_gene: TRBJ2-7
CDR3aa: CASSERLAGGDEQYF
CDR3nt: TGTGCCAGCAGCGAACGACTAGCGGGAGGGGACGAGCAGTACTTC

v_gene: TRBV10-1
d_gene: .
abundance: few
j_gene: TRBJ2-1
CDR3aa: CASSDTGGREQFF
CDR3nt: TGCGCCAGCAGTGATACCGGGGGTCGGGAGCAGTTCTTC

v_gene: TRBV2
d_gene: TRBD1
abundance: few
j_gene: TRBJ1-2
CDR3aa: CASSDSGTALGYTF
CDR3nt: TGTGCCAGCAGTGATTCGGGGACAGCTCTTGGCTACACCTTC

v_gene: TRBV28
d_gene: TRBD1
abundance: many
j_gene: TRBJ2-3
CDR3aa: CASSPDRVGSDTQYF
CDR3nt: TGTGCCAGCAGTCCGGACAGGGTGGGTTCAGATACGCAGTATTTT

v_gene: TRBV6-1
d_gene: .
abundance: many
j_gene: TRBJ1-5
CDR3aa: CASSRIKGQPQHF
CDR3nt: TGTGCCAGCAGTCGAATAAAGGGACAGCCCCAGCATTTT

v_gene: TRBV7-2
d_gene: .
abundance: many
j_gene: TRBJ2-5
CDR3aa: CASSQRGDTQETQYF
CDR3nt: TGTGCCAGCAGCCAAAGGGGGGACACCCAAGAGACCCAGTACTTC

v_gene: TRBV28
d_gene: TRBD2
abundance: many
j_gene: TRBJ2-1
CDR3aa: CASSFGGSPRGEQFF
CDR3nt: TGTGCCAGCAGTTTTGGCGGGAGCCCTCGGGGGGAGCAGTTCTTC

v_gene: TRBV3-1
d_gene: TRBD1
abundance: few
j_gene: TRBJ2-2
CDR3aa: CASRPGTGGTGELFF
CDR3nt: TGTGCCAGCAGACCCGGGACAGGGGGGACCGGGGAGCTGTTTTTT

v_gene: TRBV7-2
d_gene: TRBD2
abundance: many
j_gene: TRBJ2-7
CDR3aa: CASSLGGISYEQYF
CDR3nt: TGTGCCAGCAGCTTGGGGGGGATCTCCTACGAGCAGTACTTC

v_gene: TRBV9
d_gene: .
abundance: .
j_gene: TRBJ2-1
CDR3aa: CASRGGRFEQFF
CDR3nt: TGTGCCAGCAGGGGTGGGCGGTTTGAGCAGTTCTTC

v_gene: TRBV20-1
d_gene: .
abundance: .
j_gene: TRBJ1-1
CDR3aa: CSASPFGPTEAFF
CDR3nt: TGCAGTGCTAGTCCTTTTGGGCCGACTGAAGCTTTCTTT

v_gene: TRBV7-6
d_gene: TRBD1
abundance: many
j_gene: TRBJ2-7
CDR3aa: CASSDRDSSYEQYF
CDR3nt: TGTGCCAGCAGCGACCGGGACAGTTCCTACGAGCAGTACTTC

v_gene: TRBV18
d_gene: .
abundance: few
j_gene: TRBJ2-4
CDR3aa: CASSPASLLNIQYF
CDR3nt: TGTGCCAGCTCACCAGCCTCTCTTTTGAACATTCAGTACTTC